This T cell receptor beta chain was obtained from a study of beta chain features in type 1 diabetes. Whole-study context: The patients were much like the healthy donors in age, gender and cell yields.

Investigators reverse transcribed all isolated RNA, so they sequenced expressed TCRB transcripts. For naive, central memory and regulatory T cell samples, reads averaged about 3.5 million. Measured with immunoSEQ multiplex PCR; TCRdb has only the in-frame clones, and not every one. The repertoire holds over 700,000 clones, with roughly 16% as singletons. The germline gives CDR1 SGHDT, CDR2 YYEEEE. V was clipped by 6 bases and J by 2 bases, with 18 bases between them. This CDR3 is 16 amino acids long. Points from the study as a whole: Junctions at VDJ sites from type 1 diabetes patients had fewer insertions and more deletions.

A remark on this clone: Its antigen is still unknown.

The rearrangement links TRBV5-6 to TRBJ2-1; D is possibly TRBD1 (5 bases). Sequencing was done on a sample of naive CD4+ T cells from blood. The clonotype originates from a woman younger than 30 in good health. The CDR3: CASTLRLGQAYNEQFF. DNA of the CDR3: TGTGCCAGCACCCTACGGCTCGGACAAGCCTACAATGAGCAGTTCTTC.